Given below is one T cell receptor (beta chain) in context. The CDR3 sequence is 15 residues long. The sample originates from a study of control samples from healthy donors and cancer patients. Sequencing used immunoSEQ multiplex PCR; TCRdb keeps in-frame clones, though not all of them. This table has some 90,000 clones, approximately 86% appearing once. The clonotype comes from a woman aged 45-60 years in good health. The chain employs TRBV21-1 and TRBJ1-5. TRBV21-1 is a documented pseudogene. The sequencing sample was made of blood. CDR3 bases: TGTGCCAGCAGCAAAGTAGGCCACCGCAATCAGCCCCAGCATTTT. Translating it yields CASSKVGHRNQPQHF.